A selection of T cell receptor beta chains follows, all from one sample in a study of blood T cell repertoires in COVID-19. Clones were sequenced by immunoSEQ multiplex PCR, and TCRdb holds only the in-frame ones, with some missing. The sample has roughly 230,000 clones; roughly 81% are singletons. Sequencing input: PBMCs or T cells enriched from blood (not recorded which). The receptors originated from a woman in her forties or fifties who had been exposed to COVID-19. CDR3s leave out the opening cysteine and the closing phenylalanine or tryptophan.

V | length | CDR3
TRBV7-8 | 12 | ASSSRGMRVEQF
TRBV6-1 | 12 | ASSETGGWYGYT
TRBV7-2 | 12 | ASSLDRAVNTQY
TRBV28 | 14 | ASNINGGLGNQPQH
TRBV19 | 12 | ASSPRALSYEQY
TRBV3-1/TRBV3-2 | 19 | ASSQDRGRQGGASSTDTQY
TRBV18 | 14 | ASSPRQGRRGTEAF
TRBV18 | 11 | ASSPDRVNEQF
TRBV5-4 | 13 | ASSQGDSIIDTQY
TRBV9 | 12 | ASSPRQENYGYT
TRBV27 | 13 | ASSLQAGGTREQY
TRBV30 | 10 | AWDTGTGELF
TRBV5-1 | 11 | ASRLAGDNEQF
TRBV5-8 | 13 | ASSLEGGRYNTIY
TRBV6-1 | 13 | ASSETLDSTDTQY
TRBV10-2 | 11 | ASSVVTGGEAF
TRBV29-1 | 12 | SAKTGGLADTQY
TRBV19 | 14 | ASNQRGPPTNEKLF
TRBV19 | 12 | ASSTPQGGSEAF
TRBV11-2 | 9 | ASSLSGEQF
TRBV14 | 13 | ASSLRTGTGNTIY
TRBV7-2 | 16 | ASSYRKNDSSSNYGYT
TRBV6-5 | 13 | ASSGTGVSNQPQH
TRBV7-9 | 13 | ASSWTGTGGLGYT
TRBV10-3 | 14 | AISGGGLASNSPLH
TRBV29-1 | 10 | SVRTGTGELF
TRBV7-2 | 14 | ASSLAVQDVSDGYT